These 4 T cell receptor beta chains originate from one sample sequenced in a study of T cells in Graves' hyperthyroidism and ophthalmopathy. What was amplified from RNA transcripts were TCR beta CDR3 regions. A set of HTBI primers served as the primers for a first-round RT-PCR of the TCR CDR3. TCRdb analysed the multiplex PCR reads with MiXCR anew, one entry per CDR3 protein. This sample has some 210,000 distinct CDR3 sequences, with 15% to 20% found just once. Source material: blood. These receptors came from a man aged 50 or older with Graves' hyperthyroidism.

This clonotype was detected ten times or more. The chain uses TRBV7-2 and TRBJ2-5, with unresolved D. CDR3 length: 14 residues. The V end lost 1 base, the J end lost 2 bases, and 8 bases lay between the germline ends. Per germline, CDR1 SGHTA and CDR2 FQGNSA. The CDR3 sequence is CASSLGARQETQYF. DNA for the CDR3: TGTGCCAGCAGCTTAGGGGCGCGTCAAGAGACCCAGTACTTC.

This clonotype showed up many times. The chain uses TRBV28 and TRBJ2-3, with D perhaps TRBD2 (5 bases). Germline CDR1 reads MDHEN; CDR2 reads SYDVKM. This CDR3 is built from 18 residues. V lost 5 bases and J 0 bases, leaving 21 bases between the germline ends. The chain's CDR3 is CASSPGPGVWTSTDTQYF. The CDR3 DNA sequence: TGTGCCAGCAGTCCTGGACCAGGCGTTTGGACTAGCACAGATACGCAGTATTTT. Supplemented by reference TRBV28 and TRBJ2-3, the full variable domain reads DVKVTQSSRYLVKRTGEKVFLECVQDMDHENMFWYRQDPGLGLRLIYFSYDVKMKEKGDIPEGYSVSREKKERFSLILESASTNQTSMYLCASSPGPGVWTSTDTQYFGPGTRLTVL.

The chain recombines TRBV9 with TRBJ1-6, with D possibly TRBD1 on 6 matching bases. CDR1 SGDLS and CDR2 YYNGEE come from the germline V gene. The CDR3 spans 13 residues. Deletions cut 4 bases from V and 7 bases from J, with 9 bases between. This chain's CDR3 is CASSKGVNSPLHF. The CDR3 coding sequence is TGTGCCAGCAGCAAGGGGGTGAATTCACCCCTCCACTTT.

This clonotype was picked up a small number of times. This rearrangement joins TRBV12-3 or TRBV12-4 to TRBJ2-1, with D tentatively TRBD2 (5 bases). V lost 7 bases and J 10 bases, leaving 11 bases between the germline ends. The CDR3 consists of 11 residues. For the CDR3, the DNA is TGTGCCAGCAATTTTACGGGGGAGCAGTTCTTC. Translated: CASNFTGEQFF.